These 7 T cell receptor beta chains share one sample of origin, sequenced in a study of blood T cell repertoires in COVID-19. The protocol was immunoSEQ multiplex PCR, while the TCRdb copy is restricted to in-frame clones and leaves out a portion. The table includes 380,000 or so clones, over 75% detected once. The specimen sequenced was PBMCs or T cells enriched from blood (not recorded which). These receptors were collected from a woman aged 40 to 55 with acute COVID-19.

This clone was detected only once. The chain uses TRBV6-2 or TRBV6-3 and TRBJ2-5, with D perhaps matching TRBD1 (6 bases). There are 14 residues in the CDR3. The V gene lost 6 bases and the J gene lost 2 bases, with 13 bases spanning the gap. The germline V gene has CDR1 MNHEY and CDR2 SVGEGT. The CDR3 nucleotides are TGTGCCAGCAGCTATACAGGGAGACAAGAGACCCAGTACTTC. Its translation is CASSYTGRQETQYF.

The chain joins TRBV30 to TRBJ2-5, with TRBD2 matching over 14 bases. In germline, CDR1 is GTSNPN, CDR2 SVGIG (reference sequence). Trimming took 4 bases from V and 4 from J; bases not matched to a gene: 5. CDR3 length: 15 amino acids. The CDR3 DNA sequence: TGTGCCTGGAAAGGGACTAGCGGGGGTATAGAGACCCAGTACTTC. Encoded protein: CAWKGTSGGIETQYF.

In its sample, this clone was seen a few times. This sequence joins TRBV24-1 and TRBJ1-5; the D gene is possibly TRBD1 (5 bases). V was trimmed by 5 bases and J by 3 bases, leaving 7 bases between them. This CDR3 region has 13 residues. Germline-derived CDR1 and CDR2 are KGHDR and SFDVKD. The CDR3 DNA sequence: TGTGCCACCAGTGGACAGTTCAATCAGCCCCAGCATTTT. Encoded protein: CATSGQFNQPQHF.

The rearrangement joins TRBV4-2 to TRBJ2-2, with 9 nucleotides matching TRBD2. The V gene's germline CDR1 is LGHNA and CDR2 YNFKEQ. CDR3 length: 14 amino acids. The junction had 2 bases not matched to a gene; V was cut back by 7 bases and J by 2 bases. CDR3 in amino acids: CASTGTSNTGELFF. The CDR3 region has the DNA TGTGCCAGCACCGGGACTAGCAACACCGGGGAGCTGTTTTTT.

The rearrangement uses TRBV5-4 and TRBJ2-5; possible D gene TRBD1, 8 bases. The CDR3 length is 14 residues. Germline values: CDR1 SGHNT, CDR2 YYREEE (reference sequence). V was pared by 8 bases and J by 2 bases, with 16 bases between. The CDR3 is CASINRGGQETQYF. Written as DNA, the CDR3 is TGTGCCAGTATCAACAGGGGGGGACAAGAGACCCAGTACTTC.

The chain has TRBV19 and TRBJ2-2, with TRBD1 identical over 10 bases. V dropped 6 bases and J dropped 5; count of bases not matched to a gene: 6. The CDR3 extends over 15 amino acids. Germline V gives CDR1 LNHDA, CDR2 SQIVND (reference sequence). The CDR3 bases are TGTGCCAGTAGACTGGGGACAGGGGTAACCGGGGAGCTGTTTTTT. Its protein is CASRLGTGVTGELFF.

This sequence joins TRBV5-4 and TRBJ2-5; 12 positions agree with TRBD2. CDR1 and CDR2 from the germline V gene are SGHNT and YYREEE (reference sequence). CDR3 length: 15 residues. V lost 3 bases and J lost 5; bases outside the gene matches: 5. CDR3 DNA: TGTGCCAGCAGCTCACTAGCGGGGGGCAGGGAGACCCAGTACTTC. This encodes CASSSLAGGRETQYF.